This TCR beta chain is drawn from a study of cytomegalovirus exposure and HLA in healthy donors. Study-level results: Using a false discovery rate of 0.05, a later analysis showed that roughly 16,000 TCR beta sequences were associated with HLA alleles. Sequencing artifact likely explains a cluster of highly shared sequence variants. The study designated 150 to 200 TCR beta chains cytomegalovirus-associated.

PCR amplification relied on 60 Vbeta primers (plus 13 Jbeta primers). Clones were sequenced by immunoSEQ multiplex PCR, and TCRdb holds only the in-frame ones, with some missing. The sample shows fewer than 200,000 clones, and roughly 1.3% sits with its ten largest clones. The CDR3 is made up of 16 amino acids. V shed 1 base and J shed 8 bases, with 18 bases lying between them. From germline, CDR1 is KGHSH and CDR2 LQKENI. Turning to this clone: Its antigen is not known.

The sequence derives from a woman aged 55-70 years in good health and CMV-seronegative. The material sequenced was PBMCs. The chain is built from TRBV18 and TRBJ1-3, with D unresolved. The CDR3 nucleotides read TGTGCCAGCTCACCACTGCAACAGTGGACTCTCGACACCATATATTTT. It yields the protein CASSPLQQWTLDTIYF. The full variable domain, in which reference TRBV18 and TRBJ1-3 provide the parts outside the CDR3, is NAGVMQNPRHLVRRRGQEARLRCSPMKGHSHVYWYRQLPEEGLKFMVYLQKENIIDESGMPKERFSAEFPKEGPSILRIQQVVRGDSAAYFCASSPLQQWTLDTIYFGEGSWLTVV.